This T cell receptor beta chain comes out of a study of shared clonotypes between healthy human individuals. Worth noting for this clone: Its matching antigen is unknown.

The study's findings and limits: The sole specimen, blood, was sampled, and tissue repertoires likely differ.

Each subset's genomic DNA was split evenly across several immunoSEQ plates. The replicate PCRs on unsorted PBMC were given approximately 0.3 ug DNA, which is 25,000 to 35,000 T cell genomes. Data came from immunoSEQ multiplex PCR; TCRdb stores just in-frame clones and leaves some out. This table has 450,000 to 500,000 clones, around 73% appearing once. CDR1 LGHNA and CDR2 YNFKEQ come from the germline V gene. Losses at the gene ends were 4 bases for V and 5 bases for J; bases not matched to a gene: 20. The CDR3 length is 19 residues. The sample consisted of PBMCs. The chain recombines TRBV4-2 with TRBJ2-5; 9 bases fit TRBD2. This clonotype originated in a woman aged 35 to 49 in good health. Some clones in this sample may be carry-over from other donors' samples. The CDR3 bases are TGTGCCAGCAGCCGCGGGTTGACTAGCGGAGGTGGAGTAACGGAGACCCAGTACTTC. This codes for CASSRGLTSGGGVTETQYF.